These 28 T cell receptor beta chains were all obtained from the same sample, sequenced in a study of blood T cells in healthy people across ages. A second PCR, run for roughly 7 to 11 cycles, used a sample-barcoded 5' primer plus a J-beta primer mix. TCRdb fed the 5' RACE reads into MiXCR, producing one record per CDR3 protein. Of around 1,500,000 distinct CDR3 sequences in the sample, roughly 28% were seen once. The source material was blood. These TCRs come from a woman aged 25 to 39 in good health.

J is TRBJ2-1 and V is TRBV28, with 8 bases identical to TRBD1. The CDR3 runs to 15 residues. Germline CDR1 reads MDHEN; CDR2 reads SYDVKM. V lost 6 bases and J lost 5; bases outside the gene matches: 9. DNA for the CDR3: TGTGCCAGCAGCCGTAGGACAGGGTCACACAATGAGCAGTTCTTC. It codes for CASSRRTGSHNEQFF.

This clonotype was counted between two and nine times. The genes are TRBV20-1 and TRBJ1-1; D remains ambiguous. V was clipped by 5 bases and J by 4 bases, with 8 bases between them. Germline CDR1 reads DFQATT; CDR2 reads SNEGSKA (reference sequence). There are 11 residues in the CDR3. CDR3 loop: CSADSFTEAFF. The DNA for the CDR3 is TGCAGTGCTGACTCATTCACTGAAGCTTTCTTT.

This clonotype was counted between two and nine times. The V call is TRBV20-1, the J call TRBJ1-1; weak D call: TRBD1 (6 bases). The CDR3 totals 13 residues. V lost 5 bases and J lost 8, with 18 bases in between. Germline assignment: CDR1 DFQATT and CDR2 SNEGSKA (reference sequence). In nucleotides, the CDR3 is TGCAGTGCTGGGGACACCTCGAAGGGAGAAGCTTTCTTT. It translates to CSAGDTSKGEAFF.

This clonotype was detected only a few times. The germline gene is not matched at one end of the junction; a read error may be the cause. The V call is TRBV7-9, the J call TRBJ2-1; D is unclear. The CDR3 contains 14 residues. Germline V lookup: CDR1 SEHNR, CDR2 FQNEAQ (reference sequence). DNA for the CDR3: TGTGCCAGCAGCTCCGCTTCCAGTTACAATGGGCAGTTCTTC. Translated: CASSSASSYNGQFF.

In this sample, this clonotype turned up a few times. The chain has TRBV20-1 and TRBJ2-5, with 7 bases that match TRBD1. Germline V lookup: CDR1 DFQATT, CDR2 SNEGSKA (reference sequence). The V gene end was trimmed by 5 bases and the J gene end by 1 base; junction bases not matched to a gene: 4. This CDR3 contains 13 residues. The CDR3 protein is CSAWDSLQETQYF. The DNA of the CDR3 is TGCAGTGCTTGGGACAGCCTCCAAGAGACCCAGTACTTC.

This rearrangement joins TRBV14 to TRBJ1-2, with D maybe TRBD1 (6 bases). The CDR3 is 14 residues long. CDR1 and CDR2 from the germline V gene are SGHDN and FVKESK. Trimming cost V 0 bases and J 13 bases, with 18 bases left between them. CDR3: CASSQDRTGTGTTF. DNA for the CDR3: TGTGCCAGCAGCCAAGATAGAACAGGGACGGGTACCACCTTC.

The V call is TRBV2, the J call TRBJ2-7; D uncertain. The CDR3 spans 15 residues. Germline loops: CDR1 SNHLY, CDR2 FYNNEI. The V end lost 4 bases, the J end lost 2 bases, and 15 bases lay between the germline ends. The CDR3 nucleotides read TGTGCCAGCAGTGGAGGCGGCCCTTCGGCCTACGAGCAGTACTTC. Its protein product is CASSGGGPSAYEQYF.

The rearrangement links TRBV13 to TRBJ2-2; D may correspond to TRBD1 or TRBD2 (5 bases each). The CDR3 length is 14 residues. Germline V lookup: CDR1 PRHDT, CDR2 FYEKMQ (reference sequence). V dropped 4 bases and J dropped 5 bases, with 11 bases sitting between them. Here the CDR3 reads CASSWDGPTGELFF. The CDR3 coding sequence is TGTGCCAGCAGCTGGGACGGCCCTACCGGGGAGCTGTTTTTT.

Many counts were recorded for this clonotype. J is TRBJ2-1 and V is TRBV10-2, with D possibly TRBD1 on 6 matching bases. V lost 6 bases to trimming and J lost 2 bases, with 8 bases between them. Germline CDR1 and CDR2: WSHSY and SAAADI. The CDR3 is made up of 13 amino acids. The CDR3 reads CASRRDTYNEQFF. As DNA, the CDR3 is TGCGCCAGCAGAAGGGACACCTACAATGAGCAGTTCTTC.

This rearrangement joins TRBV7-2 to TRBJ1-6, with D unresolved. The CDR3 is 13 residues long. Trimming stripped 6 bases from V and 6 bases from J, with 9 bases between. CDR1 is SGHTA, CDR2 FQGNSA, per germline. The CDR3 DNA reads TGTGCCAGCAGGACTGCCGGTAATTCACCCCTCCACTTT. It is translated as CASRTAGNSPLHF.

A note on this clonotype: The CDR3 does not close with the conserved phenylalanine or tryptophan, likely indicating a read error. The genes are TRBV27 and TRBJ2-3, with 11 positions matching TRBD2. The ends lost 7 bases at V and 0 bases at J; junction bases unmatched: 3. The V gene's germline CDR1 is MNHEY and CDR2 SMNVEV (reference sequence). The CDR3 is 15 amino acids. In DNA form, the CDR3 reads TGTGCCAGCAAGACTAGCGGGGCTAGCACAGATACGCAGTATTGT. Its protein is CASKTSGASTDTQYC.

V and J are TRBV20-1 and TRBJ2-1; TRBD2 matches at 9 bases. With 3 bases clipped from V and 2 bases from J, the junction kept 11 bases outside the gene matches. The CDR3 extends over 17 amino acids. Germline V CDR1 and CDR2: DFQATT, SNEGSKA (reference sequence). The CDR3 region is CSASSRSGLAPYNEQFF. CDR3 sequence (DNA): TGCAGTGCTAGCTCTAGGTCGGGACTAGCTCCCTACAATGAGCAGTTCTTC.

This clonotype has only a few counts. The chain links TRBV11-2 to TRBJ2-1, with 11 bases fitting TRBD2. Trimming at V came to 8 bases and at J to 9 bases, leaving 12 bases not matched to a gene. The CDR3 has 15 amino acids. Germline CDR1 is SGHAT and CDR2 is FQNNGV. CDR3 residues: CASGTSGRVEGEQFF. CDR3 nucleotide sequence: TGTGCCAGCGGAACTAGCGGGAGAGTAGAAGGTGAGCAGTTCTTC.

This clonotype was seen only a few times. CDR3 loop: CASSLKEGNEQFF. The CDR3, as DNA: TGTGCCAGCAGCTTAAAGGAGGGGAATGAGCAGTTCTTC. V is TRBV7-9 and J is TRBJ2-1; D possibly corresponds to TRBD2 (6 bases). The CDR3 covers 13 residues. Per germline, CDR1 SEHNR and CDR2 FQNEAQ (reference sequence). V lost 2 bases, J lost 7 bases, and 9 bases lay in between. Based on the CDR3 plus reference TRBV7-9 and TRBJ2-1, the full variable domain is DTGVSQNPRHKITKRGQNVTFRCDPISEHNRLYWYRQTLGQGPEFLTYFQNEAQLEKSRLLSDRFSAERPKGSFSTLEIQRTEQGDSAMYLCASSLKEGNEQFFGPGTRLTVL.

This clonotype was counted a few times. V and J are TRBV7-2 and TRBJ2-2; maybe TRBD2 (6 bases). The CDR3 runs to 16 residues. The V and J ends lost 3 bases and 4 bases respectively, with 15 bases between them. Germline-derived CDR1 and CDR2 are SGHTA and FQGNSA. The chain's CDR3 is CASSLNVRGSTGELFF. CDR3 bases: TGTGCCAGCAGCTTGAATGTTCGGGGGTCCACCGGGGAGCTGTTTTTT.

This clonotype was observed many times. The V gene is TRBV7-2, the J gene TRBJ2-5, with 7 bases identical to TRBD1. V lost 7 bases and J lost 7; bases outside the gene matches: 6. This CDR3 has 12 residues. The V gene's germline CDR1 is SGHTA and CDR2 FQGNSA. CDR3 coding DNA: TGTGCCAGCAACGACAGGGCGGGGACCCAGTACTTC. Its translation: CASNDRAGTQYF.

A note on this clonotype: A much more abundant neighbour one base away suggests this may be a read error. V is TRBV10-1 and J is TRBJ2-5; TRBD2 might be the D (6 bases). The V end was cut by 7 bases, the J end by 13 bases, with 34 bases between. The CDR3 is made up of 17 amino acids. CDR1 and CDR2 (germline): WNHNN, SYGVQD (reference sequence). CDR3 in amino acids: CASTVSAGPIIRRERYF. CDR3 sequence (DNA): TGCGCCAGCACCGTAAGTGCGGGACCCATCATAAGGAGGGAGCGGTACTTC.

This clonotype was counted a few times. The chain is built from TRBV5-1 and TRBJ1-5, with 9 bases identical to TRBD1. CDR3 size: 15 residues. Germline V gene sequence: CDR1 SGHRS, CDR2 YFSETQ. V was pared by 4 bases and J by 7 bases, with 9 bases of the junction left unmatched. Here the CDR3 reads CASSGGTGQGQPQHF. In nucleotides, the CDR3 is TGCGCCAGCAGCGGGGGGACAGGGCAAGGGCAGCCCCAGCATTTT.

The J gene is TRBJ2-2, the V gene TRBV11-2; 13 bases match TRBD2. The V segment lost 2 bases and the J segment 6 bases; nucleotides outside the gene matches: 3. Germline loops: CDR1 SGHAT, CDR2 FQNNGV. The CDR3 runs 16 residues. The CDR3 DNA reads as TGTGCCAGCAGCTTAACTAGCGGGGGGGCCGCCGGGGAGCTGTTTTTT. Protein product: CASSLTSGGAAGELFF.

Points on this clonotype: Possible read error: a much larger clone is one base away. The CDR3 nucleotides are TGCGCCACAAACTCGATCGACAGGCCGCCCTACGAGCAGTACTTC. It is translated as CATNSIDRPPYEQYF. V is TRBV5-1 and J is TRBJ2-7; D is perhaps TRBD1 (6 bases). The V gene lost 9 bases and the J gene lost 2 bases, with 21 bases spanning the gap. CDR1 is SGHRS and CDR2 is YFSETQ in the germline V gene. The CDR3 has 15 residues.

The V call is TRBV12-3 or TRBV12-4, the J call TRBJ2-7; D is unresolved. The V end lost 1 base, the J end lost 2 bases, and 6 bases lay between the germline ends. The CDR3 runs to 13 residues. The CDR3 sequence is CASSLVTPYEQYF. CDR3 bases: TGTGCCAGCAGTTTAGTGACTCCCTACGAGCAGTACTTC.

With regard to this clonotype: Possible read error: a much larger clone is one base away. The CDR3 does not close with the conserved phenylalanine or tryptophan, likely indicating a read error. The V call is TRBV29-1, the J call TRBJ2-1, with 7 bases matching TRBD2. Germline V gene data show CDR1 as SQVTM and CDR2 as ANQGSEA. After removal of 6 bases from V and 0 bases from J, the junction contained 5 bases not matched to a gene. The CDR3 sequence is 14 residues long. The CDR3 DNA reads as TGCAGCGTAAAGCGGGATAGCTCCTACAATGAGCAGTTCTGC. Its protein is CSVKRDSSYNEQFC.

This clonotype turned up a few times. The chain carries TRBV9 and TRBJ2-1; 12 nucleotides line up with TRBD2. CDR1 SGDLS and CDR2 YYNGEE come from the germline V gene. The length of the CDR3 is 16 residues. After removal of 3 bases from V and 3 bases from J, the junction contained 4 bases not matched to a gene. CDR3 in DNA: TGTGCCAGCAGCGCCCTAGCGGGAGGGGTCTACAATGAGCAGTTCTTC. Amino acids: CASSALAGGVYNEQFF.

The chain carries TRBV7-9 and TRBJ2-5; tentatively, D is TRBD2 (5 bases). Germline V lookup: CDR1 SEHNR, CDR2 FQNEAQ (reference sequence). Trimming took 6 bases from V and 5 from J, leaving 13 bases between them. CDR3 length: 13 amino acids. The CDR3 is CASRPSGLETQYF. The CDR3 DNA follows: TGTGCCAGCAGACCCTCGGGGTTGGAGACCCAGTACTTC.

This clonotype appeared many times. CDR3 nucleotide sequence: TGCGCCAGCAGCCAAGATTTCCAAAACTATGGCTACACCTTC. It codes for CASSQDFQNYGYTF. The rearrangement links TRBV4-1 to TRBJ1-2; D call uncertain. This CDR3 has 14 amino acids. Trimming stripped 0 bases from V and 2 bases from J, with 7 bases between. Per the germline V gene, CDR1 is MGHRA and CDR2 is YSYEKL.

The genes are TRBV20-1 and TRBJ1-2; 8 nucleotides agree with TRBD1. This CDR3 spans 14 amino acids. With 2 bases clipped from V and 5 bases from J, the junction kept 7 bases outside the gene matches. Germline values: CDR1 DFQATT, CDR2 SNEGSKA (reference sequence). The DNA of the CDR3 is TGCAGTGCTAGACTGGCGGGACAGGTATATGGCTACACCTTC. Residues: CSARLAGQVYGYTF.

This clonotype came up many times. V gene TRBV7-9 combines with J gene TRBJ2-1, with a weak D call TRBD2 (6 bases). The CDR3 consists of 13 residues. Per the germline V gene, CDR1 is SEHNR and CDR2 is FQNEAQ (reference sequence). Trimming pared 5 bases from V and 8 bases from J, leaving 13 bases between. As DNA, the CDR3 is TGTGCCAGCAGCCCGACTAGTTTCGATGAGCAGTTCTTC. It encodes CASSPTSFDEQFF.

There are a few counts of this clonotype. This chain joins TRBV30 and TRBJ1-2; a possible D gene is TRBD1 (5 bases). This CDR3 has 11 amino acids. The germline V gene has CDR1 GTSNPN and CDR2 SVGIG (reference sequence). Trimming shortened V by 0 bases and J by 13 bases, and 12 bases separated the two germline ends. The CDR3 region is CAWSVQDPSTF. Written as DNA, the CDR3 is TGTGCCTGGAGTGTACAGGACCCTTCCACCTTC.